A selection of T cell receptor beta chains follows, all from one sample in a study of CD8+ T cells in alopecia areata. The assay was immunoSEQ multiplex PCR, and TCRdb's table has in-frame clones only and misses some. The profile shows around 180,000 clones, more than 55% of them singletons. The sequenced sample was CD4+ T cells sorted from blood, obtained around week 50, from a patient treated with tofacitinib. The receptors shown here come from a human donor with alopecia areata. Each CDR3 is given with its conserved first and last residue. The D gene is left open where the match is weak. Clone size, where shown, is once, few, many, or a class for clones that have expanded.

TRBJ1-2 | NA | many | TRBV19 | TGTGCCAGTAGCCCGGTCCAGGGTTCCTATGGCTACACCTTC | CASSPVQGSYGYTF
TRBJ1-5 | NA | few | TRBV7-8 | TGTGCCAGCAGCTCTCGACAGAATCAGCCCCAGCATTTT | CASSSRQNQPQHF
TRBJ2-1 | NA | NA | TRBV2 | TGTGCCAGCAGTGAAAGGATTGAGCAGTTCTTC | CASSERIEQFF
TRBJ1-1 | NA | NA | TRBV4-3 | TGCGCCAGCAGCCGAATATTGGGGACTGAAGCTTTCTTT | CASSRILGTEAFF
TRBJ2-7 | NA | NA | TRBV23-1 | TGCGCCAGCAGTCAGGGCCATTTGCACTACGAGCAGTACTTC | CASSQGHLHYEQYF
TRBJ1-2 | NA | NA | TRBV6-5 | TGTGCCAGCAGTTACGGGGGAGACTATGGCTACACCTTC | CASSYGGDYGYTF
TRBJ1-1 | NA | NA | TRBV29-1 | TGCAGCGCTGTGCGGGGACTGAACACTGAAGCTTTCTTT | CSAVRGLNTEAFF
TRBJ1-1 | NA | few | TRBV5-1 | TGCGCCAGCAGCTTGGAAGCGGCCAACACTGAAGCTTTCTTT | CASSLEAANTEAFF
TRBJ1-2 | NA | NA | TRBV29-1 | TGCAGCGTTGAAGATCACCGGCCGAGAGGCTACACCTTC | CSVEDHRPRGYTF
TRBJ1-6 | NA | NA | TRBV7-8 | TGTGCCAGCAGCCCATGGCGGGCGAGGGGCTCACCCCTCCACTTT | CASSPWRARGSPLHF
TRBJ1-2 | TRBD1 | NA | TRBV19 | TGTGCCACCACGGACAGGGCTTACGGCTACACCTTC | CATTDRAYGYTF
TRBJ1-1 | NA | few | TRBV7-2 | TGTGCCAGCAGCTTAATAGGGACGGGGAACACTGAAGCTTTCTTT | CASSLIGTGNTEAFF
TRBJ1-2 | NA | NA | TRBV7-2 | TGTGCCAGCAGCTTAGCGGCTGACAGGTCTAACTATGGCTACACCTTC | CASSLAADRSNYGYTF